The 20 T cell receptor beta chains below come from one sample, sequenced in a study of neurological immune-mediated disorders. A single record per CDR3 protein comes from TCRdb applying MiXCR to the 5' RACE reads. This sample has 65,000 to 90,000 distinct CDR3 sequences; under 13% occur once, and the top ten carry under 2%. The sequencing input was PBMCs. Source of these receptors: a man aged 35 to 55 in good health.

Concerning this clonotype itself: This may arise from a read error, as a much more abundant clone is one base away. V gene TRBV9 combines with J gene TRBJ2-5, with no clear D. CDR3 length: 14 amino acids. Germline assignment: CDR1 SGDLS and CDR2 YYNGEE. CDR3 sequence reads: CANSVGLGGETQYF. The CDR3 coding sequence is TGTGCCAACAGCGTAGGGCTGGGTGGAGAGACCCAGTACTTC.

The rearrangement joins TRBV28 to TRBJ1-4, with D uncertain. CDR1 and CDR2 from the germline V gene are MDHEN and SYDVKM. V lost 9 bases and J 8 bases, leaving 22 bases between the germline ends. The CDR3 covers 15 residues. The CDR3 sequence: CASTREGGKIEKLFF. CDR3 bases: TGTGCCAGTACAAGGGAAGGAGGGAAAATAGAAAAACTGTTTTTT.

The gene calls are TRBV5-1 and TRBJ2-1; TRBD2 aligns across 7 bases. The CDR3 sequence is 14 residues long. Germline CDR1 reads SGHRS; CDR2 reads YFSETQ. The V segment lost 0 bases and the J segment 5 bases; nucleotides outside the gene matches: 2. The CDR3 here is CASSLETSHNEQFF. CDR3 coding DNA: TGCGCCAGCAGCTTGGAGACTAGCCACAATGAGCAGTTCTTC.

This clonotype came up many times. The rearrangement joins TRBV21-1 to TRBJ1-1; the tabulated D call, TRBD1, remains unverified against the DNA. TRBV21-1 is reported as a pseudogene. CDR3 length: 18 amino acids. CDR3 residues: CASSKARQGWNQNTEAFF. The CDR3 DNA follows: TGTGCCAGCAGCAAAGCTAGACAGGGTTGGAACCAGAACACTGAAGCTTTCTTT.

This clonotype showed up just a few times. The chain is built from TRBV11-2 and TRBJ2-7, with 9 bases aligning to TRBD2. V shed 4 bases and J 6 bases; nucleotides not matched to a gene: 16. Germline loops: CDR1 SGHAT, CDR2 FQNNGV. This CDR3 has 17 residues. DNA for the CDR3: TGTGCCAGCAGCTCTGATTCCCATAGCGGGAGATGGCGCGAGCAGTACTTC. Translating gives CASSSDSHSGRWREQYF. The whole variable domain, filled in from reference TRBV11-2 and TRBJ2-7, reads EAGVAQSPRYKIIEKRQSVAFWCNPISGHATLYWYQQILGQGPKLLIQFQNNGVVDDSQLPKDRFSAERLKGVDSTLKIQPAKLEDSAVYLCASSSDSHSGRWREQYFGPGTRLTVT.

The chain employs TRBV12-3 or TRBV12-4 and TRBJ2-1; 8 nucleotides agree with TRBD1. The J segment lost 4 bases and the V segment lost 5 bases, leaving 7 bases of the junction unmatched. The CDR3 covers 15 residues. As DNA, the CDR3 is TGTGCCAGCAGTCTAACAGGGGGGATGTACAATGAGCAGTTCTTC. Amino acid sequence: CASSLTGGMYNEQFF.

This clonotype was counted many times. V usage is TRBV9 and J usage is TRBJ2-7, with D possibly TRBD1 on 5 matching bases. From germline, CDR1 is SGDLS and CDR2 YYNGEE. The CDR3 consists of 15 residues. With 0 bases removed from V and 5 bases from J, the gap between germline ends came to 15 bases. CDR3 bases: TGTGCCAGCAGCGTAGAAGGGGCGCTGAGCCACGAGCAGTACTTC. Protein: CASSVEGALSHEQYF.

This clonotype showed up many times. V is TRBV9 and J is TRBJ2-7; unclear D gene. In germline, CDR1 is SGDLS, CDR2 YYNGEE. Trimming removed 0 bases from V and 2 bases from J, with 9 bases in between. The CDR3 runs to 14 residues. For the CDR3, the DNA is TGTGCCAGCAGCGTAGAACAAGGCCCCTACGAGCAGTACTTC. Amino acids: CASSVEQGPYEQYF.

This clonotype was seen at least ten times. The chain links TRBV7-3 to TRBJ2-1, with 11 nucleotides matching TRBD2. The CDR3 length is 15 residues. V was pared by 5 bases and J by 5 bases, with 5 bases of the junction left unmatched. Germline V CDR1 and CDR2: SGHTA, FQGTGA. The CDR3 nucleotides are TGTGCCAGCAGCCCTAGCGGGAGGATCAACAATGAGCAGTTCTTC. Its protein product is CASSPSGRINNEQFF.

This clonotype was recorded at least ten times. This rearrangement joins TRBV5-1 to TRBJ2-3; 11 bases match TRBD2. V dropped 2 bases and J dropped 2; count of bases not matched to a gene: 16. Germline V gene lookup returns CDR1 SGHRS and CDR2 YFSETQ. The CDR3 consists of 20 residues. The CDR3 sequence: CASSFPSLAGALTYTDTQYF. CDR3 bases: TGCGCCAGCAGCTTTCCTTCACTAGCGGGGGCCCTCACTTACACAGATACGCAGTATTTT. The entire variable domain, with the rest obtained from reference TRBV5-1 and TRBJ2-3, is as follows: KAGVTQTPRYLIKTRGQQVTLSCSPISGHRSVSWYQQTPGQGLQFLFEYFSETQRNKGNFPGRFSGRQFSNSRSEMNVSTLELGDSALYLCASSFPSLAGALTYTDTQYFGPGTRLTVL.

This clonotype was detected many times. This chain connects TRBV5-6 to TRBJ2-5; a weak D match, TRBD2 (5 bases). Trimming removed 0 bases from V and 7 bases from J, with 13 bases in between. Looked up from germline, CDR1 is SGHDT and CDR2 is YYEEEE. The CDR3 is 14 amino acids. Here the CDR3 reads CASSLVGAQRTQYF. CDR3 DNA: TGTGCCAGCAGCTTGGTGGGAGCCCAACGGACCCAGTACTTC.

The sample holds many counts of this clonotype. J is TRBJ2-1 and V is TRBV29-1; 14 nucleotides line up with TRBD2. The trim removed 6 bases at V and 0 bases at J, leaving 4 bases unmatched. The germline CDR1 and CDR2 sequences are SQVTM and ANQGSEA. This CDR3 contains 16 residues. The CDR3 coding sequence is TGCAGCGTGGAGACTAGCGGGGGGGCCTCCTACAATGAGCAGTTCTTC. It codes for CSVETSGGASYNEQFF.

This clonotype turned up a few times. A clone one base away is much larger, so this may be a read error. CDR3 loop: CANSPREGTDTQYF. The CDR3 DNA sequence: TGTGCCAACAGCCCTCGAGAGGGCACAGATACGCAGTATTTT. J is TRBJ2-3 and V is TRBV9; D gene unclear. The CDR3 spans 14 residues. Germline-derived CDR1 and CDR2 are SGDLS and YYNGEE.

Ten or more counts support this clonotype. This chain links TRBV29-1 with TRBJ1-4, with D unclear. This CDR3 contains 10 residues. V was clipped by 4 bases and J by 6 bases, with 3 bases between them. The V gene's germline CDR1 is SQVTM and CDR2 ANQGSEA. Here the CDR3 reads CSVADEKLFF. CDR3 coding DNA: TGCAGCGTTGCGGATGAAAAACTGTTTTTT.

The rearrangement uses TRBV6-1 and TRBJ2-5; 10 bases match TRBD1. CDR3 length: 17 residues. Germline loops: CDR1 MNHNS, CDR2 SASEGT. V shed 2 bases and J 6 bases; nucleotides not matched to a gene: 12. The CDR3 loop reads CASSERPDRGWEKTQYF. CDR3 coding DNA: TGTGCCAGCAGTGAACGACCGGACAGGGGGTGGGAGAAGACCCAGTACTTC.

This clonotype was counted many times. The V call is TRBV5-1, the J call TRBJ2-1; 15 bases map to TRBD2. Trimming removed 0 bases from V and 6 bases from J; junction bases left unmatched: 4. This CDR3 comprises 17 residues. Germline CDR1 and CDR2: SGHRS and YFSETQ. The CDR3 DNA reads as TGCGCCAGCAGCTTGGGGACTAGCGGGAGGGAGCGCAATGAGCAGTTCTTC. It encodes CASSLGTSGRERNEQFF.

The CDR3 protein is CASNRGIITEAFF. The CDR3 region has the DNA TGTGCCAGCAACAGGGGAATAATCACTGAAGCTTTCTTT. This rearrangement joins TRBV6-1 to TRBJ1-1, with TRBD1 matching over 7 bases. This CDR3 is 13 amino acids long. Losses at the gene ends were 7 bases for V and 4 bases for J; bases not matched to a gene: 6. Per germline, CDR1 MNHNS and CDR2 SASEGT.

This clonotype was counted ten times or more. The chain couples TRBV20-1 to TRBJ1-5; tentatively, D is TRBD1 (5 bases). The CDR3 has 20 amino acids. Trimming left V 2 bases short and J 6 bases short, with 32 bases between. The germline V gene has CDR1 DFQATT and CDR2 SNEGSKA (reference sequence). For the CDR3, the DNA is TGCAGTGCTAGACTTTCGGGTAGCGGTCAGGGCTCCCGTCGGGTTCAGCCCCAGCATTTT. As protein: CSARLSGSGQGSRRVQPQHF.

This clonotype was counted ten times or more. The chain has TRBV7-9 and TRBJ2-7; D is perhaps TRBD2 (6 bases). V gave up 5 bases and J gave up 5 bases, with 13 bases separating them. Germline V gene sequence: CDR1 SEHNR, CDR2 FQNEAQ (reference sequence). The CDR3 is 13 amino acids. This CDR3 is CASSNAGSDEQYF. CDR3 nucleotides: TGTGCCAGCAGCAACGCGGGGTCCGACGAGCAGTACTTC.

This clonotype has at least ten counts. The chain couples TRBV5-1 to TRBJ2-7; tentatively, D is TRBD1 (6 bases). CDR1 and CDR2 from the germline V gene are SGHRS and YFSETQ. Trimming left V 0 bases short and J 3 bases short, with 10 bases between. The CDR3 covers 14 residues. The CDR3: CASSLGTENYEQYF. The CDR3 region has the DNA TGCGCCAGCAGCTTGGGGACAGAGAACTACGAGCAGTACTTC. Variable domain in full (rest from reference TRBV5-1 and TRBJ2-7): KAGVTQTPRYLIKTRGQQVTLSCSPISGHRSVSWYQQTPGQGLQFLFEYFSETQRNKGNFPGRFSGRQFSNSRSEMNVSTLELGDSALYLCASSLGTENYEQYFGPGTRLTVT.